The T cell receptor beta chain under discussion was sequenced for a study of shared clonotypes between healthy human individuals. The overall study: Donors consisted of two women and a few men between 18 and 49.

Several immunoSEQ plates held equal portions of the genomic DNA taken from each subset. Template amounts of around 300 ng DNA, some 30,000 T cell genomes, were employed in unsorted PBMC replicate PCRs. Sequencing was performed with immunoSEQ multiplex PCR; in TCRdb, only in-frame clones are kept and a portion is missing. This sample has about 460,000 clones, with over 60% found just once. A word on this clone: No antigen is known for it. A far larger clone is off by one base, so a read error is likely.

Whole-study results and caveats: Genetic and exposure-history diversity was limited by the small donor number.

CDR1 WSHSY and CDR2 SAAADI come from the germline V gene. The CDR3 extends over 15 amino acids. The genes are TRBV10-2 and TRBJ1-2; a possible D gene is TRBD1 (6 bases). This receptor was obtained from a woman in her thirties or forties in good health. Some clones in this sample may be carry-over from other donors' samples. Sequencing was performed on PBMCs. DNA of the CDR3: TGCTCCAGCAGTGAGTCTCGGGGGGCAAACTATGGCTACACCTTC. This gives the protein CSSSESRGANYGYTF.